These T cell receptor beta chains were read from a single sample in a study of regulatory T cells in long-lasting Graves disease. TCRdb passed the multiplex PCR reads through MiXCR, listing each CDR3 protein once. The data contain some 340,000 distinct CDR3 sequences, about 12% of them singletons. This sample also appeared in a second study, on T cells in Graves' hyperthyroidism and ophthalmopathy.

Sample: peripheral blood mononuclear cells (PBMCs), taken at new diagnosis, from a patient treated with antithyroid drugs. The receptors stem from a young woman with Graves disease. The CDR3 runs from the conserved cysteine through the conserved F or W. The D gene is left open where the match is weak. Not all rows give a size; the values are once, few, many and, for expanded clones, a class.

J: TRBJ1-1
D: TRBD1
length: 15
V: TRBV3-1
size: -
DNA: TGTGCCAGCAGCCAACCCGGGACAGGGGAGGGTGAAGCTTTCTTT
CDR3: CASSQPGTGEGEAFF

J: TRBJ2-1
D: TRBD2
length: 15
V: TRBV7-9
size: many
DNA: TGTGCCAGCAGCTTTCTAGCGGGGGGCCCCAATGAGCAGTTCTTC
CDR3: CASSFLAGGPNEQFF

J: TRBJ1-3
D: -
length: 16
V: TRBV18
size: -
DNA: TGTGCCAGCTCACCAACTTCAGGGATCTCTGGAAACACCATATATTTT
CDR3: CASSPTSGISGNTIYF

J: TRBJ1-1
D: -
length: 14
V: TRBV12-3/TRBV12-4
size: many
DNA: TGTGCCAGCAGTTTTGCTGGCAGGGTTACTGAAGCTTTCTTT
CDR3: CASSFAGRVTEAFF

J: TRBJ2-7
D: -
length: 14
V: TRBV7-9
size: many
DNA: TGTGCCAGCACCCGGGCGGCGGGGTCCTACGAGCAGTACTTC
CDR3: CASTRAAGSYEQYF

J: TRBJ1-1
D: -
length: 13
V: TRBV11-3
size: many
DNA: TGTGCCAGCAGCTTAGGACCGGCGGCTGAAGCTTTCTTT
CDR3: CASSLGPAAEAFF

J: TRBJ2-7
D: -
length: 13
V: TRBV7-9
size: many
DNA: TGTGCCAGCGAGCAGGGACACCCCTACGAGCAGTACTTC
CDR3: CASEQGHPYEQYF

J: TRBJ2-7
D: TRBD2
length: 16
V: TRBV10-3
size: -
DNA: TGTGCCATCAGTGAATGGGTAGCGGGAGGCTCCTACGAGCAGTACTTC
CDR3: CAISEWVAGGSYEQYF

J: TRBJ1-2
D: -
length: 11
V: TRBV6-2/TRBV6-3
size: many
DNA: TGTGCCAGCAGTTCCCGTTCTCGCTACACCTTC
CDR3: CASSSRSRYTF

J: TRBJ2-1
D: TRBD2
length: 17
V: TRBV28
size: many
DNA: TGTGCCAGCAGTTTCTCCCCAGGACTAGCGGACTACAATGAGCAGTTCTTC
CDR3: CASSFSPGLADYNEQFF

J: TRBJ2-1
D: TRBD2
length: 16
V: TRBV7-3
size: many
DNA: TGTGCCAGCAACCCTAGCGGGGGGGTACAACACAATGAGCAGTTCTTC
CDR3: CASNPSGGVQHNEQFF

J: TRBJ2-4
D: -
length: 17
V: TRBV7-9
size: many
DNA: TGTGCCAGCAGCTTTGCCCCCGTGACATTCTCTGGGAACATTCAGTACTTC
CDR3: CASSFAPVTFSGNIQYF

J: TRBJ1-2
D: -
length: 12
V: TRBV29-1
size: many
DNA: TGCAGCGTTTGGGGGGGGAACTATGGCTACACCTTC
CDR3: CSVWGGNYGYTF

J: TRBJ2-2
D: -
length: 13
V: TRBV7-6
size: few
DNA: TGTGCCAGCAGCCTAGCGTGGGGCGGGGAGCTGTTTTTT
CDR3: CASSLAWGGELFF

J: TRBJ1-1
D: TRBD1
length: 17
V: TRBV9
size: many
DNA: TGTGCCAGCAGTCGACAGGGGCACTCATACCCTAACACTGAAGCTTTCTTT
CDR3: CASSRQGHSYPNTEAFF

J: TRBJ2-5
D: TRBD2
length: 17
V: TRBV20-1
size: many
DNA: TGCAGTGCTAGACTGACTAGCGGGAGGGAATTTTGGGAGACCCAGTACTTC
CDR3: CSARLTSGREFWETQYF

J: TRBJ1-2
D: -
length: 16
V: TRBV2
size: many
DNA: TGTGCCAGCCTTCCGGGCCCCTCGAGGACTAACTATGGCTACACCTTC
CDR3: CASLPGPSRTNYGYTF

J: TRBJ1-1
D: -
length: 16
V: TRBV4-3
size: many
DNA: TGCGCCAGCAGCCAAGAAGTCTGGGGGAGTCGCACTGAAGCTTTCTTT
CDR3: CASSQEVWGSRTEAFF

J: TRBJ2-2
D: TRBD2
length: 16
V: TRBV5-1
size: few
DNA: TGCGCCGGCACCCCCGGACGGGGGACTAGTAAGGGGGAGCTGTTTTTT
CDR3: CAGTPGRGTSKGELFF

J: TRBJ2-1
D: TRBD1
length: 14
V: TRBV7-2
size: many
DNA: TGTGCCAGCAGCTTTCTTAGGACAGGAGATGAGCAGTTCTTC
CDR3: CASSFLRTGDEQFF

J: TRBJ2-3
D: -
length: 14
V: TRBV9
size: -
DNA: TGTGCCAGCAGCGTAGTTGGGTTCACAGATACGCAGTATTTT
CDR3: CASSVVGFTDTQYF

J: TRBJ2-7
D: -
length: 14
V: TRBV9
size: -
DNA: TGTGCCAGCAGCGTAGAGGGGCAAACCTACGAGCAGTACTTC
CDR3: CASSVEGQTYEQYF

J: TRBJ2-7
D: -
length: 12
V: TRBV28
size: many
DNA: TGTGCCAGCAGTGTGGTGGCCTACGAGCAGTACTTC
CDR3: CASSVVAYEQYF

J: TRBJ2-1
D: -
length: 17
V: TRBV27
size: many
DNA: TGTGCCAGCACCCGAAGGGTAGACGACTACTCCTACAATGAGCAGTTCTTC
CDR3: CASTRRVDDYSYNEQFF

J: TRBJ1-2
D: TRBD1
length: 15
V: TRBV4-1
size: few
DNA: TGCGCCAGCAGCCAAGATCTAAGGGGACAGGGAGGCTACACCTTC
CDR3: CASSQDLRGQGGYTF

J: TRBJ2-7
D: TRBD2
length: 16
V: TRBV6-2/TRBV6-3
size: -
DNA: TGTGCCAGCAGTAGAGGCGGGAGCCCAACCTCCTACGAGCAGTACTTC
CDR3: CASSRGGSPTSYEQYF

J: TRBJ1-5
D: -
length: 16
V: TRBV6-1
size: many
DNA: TGTGCCAGCAGGCGGGGGAGCGGAAATAGCAATCAGCCCCAGCATTTT
CDR3: CASRRGSGNSNQPQHF

J: TRBJ2-5
D: -
length: 14
V: TRBV4-1
size: few
DNA: TGCGCCAGCAGCCAAGTCGAGCAACAGGAGACCCAGTACTTC
CDR3: CASSQVEQQETQYF

J: TRBJ1-1
D: -
length: 13
V: TRBV15
size: many
DNA: TGTGCCACCAGCAGCACCCTAGGGGAAGAAGCTTTCTTT
CDR3: CATSSTLGEEAFF

J: TRBJ1-3
D: -
length: 15
V: TRBV6-5
size: many
DNA: TGTGCCAGCAGTTCAACAGGATTCTCTGGAAACACCATATATTTT
CDR3: CASSSTGFSGNTIYF

J: TRBJ2-2
D: TRBD2
length: 16
V: TRBV10-3
size: many
DNA: TGTGCCATCAGTGTTGGGACTAGCGGGGCCACCGGGGAGCTGTTTTTT
CDR3: CAISVGTSGATGELFF

J: TRBJ1-5
D: TRBD1
length: 16
V: TRBV5-5
size: many
DNA: TGTGCCAGCAGCCGTTCCGAACAGGGGAGGAATCAGCCCCAGCATTTT
CDR3: CASSRSEQGRNQPQHF

J: TRBJ2-7
D: -
length: 13
V: TRBV3-1
size: many
DNA: TGTGCCAGCAGCCAAGGGAATATTTACGAGCAGTACTTC
CDR3: CASSQGNIYEQYF

J: TRBJ2-1
D: -
length: 15
V: TRBV7-9
size: many
DNA: TGTGCCAGCAGCCATACAGGGTCCTCGTACAATGAGCAGTTCTTC
CDR3: CASSHTGSSYNEQFF

J: TRBJ2-1
D: TRBD2
length: 17
V: TRBV11-3
size: -
DNA: TGTGCCAGCAGCCCTACCGACACTAGCGGGAGTTTCGGTGAGCAGTTCTTC
CDR3: CASSPTDTSGSFGEQFF

J: TRBJ2-7
D: TRBD2
length: 15
V: TRBV5-5
size: many
DNA: TGTGCCAGCAGCCTCCGGGGGGACCCTACCTACGAGCAGTACTTC
CDR3: CASSLRGDPTYEQYF